This is a list of T cell receptor beta chains from one sample in a study of cytomegalovirus exposure and HLA in healthy donors. The assay was immunoSEQ multiplex PCR, and TCRdb's table has in-frame clones only and misses some. Seen here are around 100,000 clones, 78% observed once, and the top ten hold 1.5% to 2%. The sample taken for sequencing was PBMCs. The receptors here all came from a woman between 40 and 55 years old in good health and CMV-seronegative. Each CDR3 is given with its conserved first and last residue. Fields, in order: clone size, CDR3 length, V gene, D gene, J gene, CDR3 DNA, CDR3 protein. A D gene is named only where the DNA matches it firmly. Some rows mark clone size as missing; the rest say once, few, many or name a class of expanded clone.

size: -; length: 12; V: TRBV5-1; D: -; J: TRBJ2-3; DNA: TGCGCCAGCAGCTCGACAGGAGATACGCAGTATTTT; CDR3: CASSSTGDTQYF
size: -; length: 14; V: TRBV6-5; D: -; J: TRBJ2-1; DNA: TGTGCCACCTCAGGGCGGCACTCCTACAATGAGCAGTTCTTC; CDR3: CATSGRHSYNEQFF
size: -; length: 15; V: TRBV5-1; D: TRBD2; J: TRBJ2-1; DNA: TGCGCCAGCAGCTCCTCGGCGGGAGATTACAATGAGCAGTTCTTC; CDR3: CASSSSAGDYNEQFF
size: once; length: 18; V: TRBV21-1; D: -; J: TRBJ2-3; DNA: TGTGCCAGCAGCAAAGGGACAGGAGAGGCGTTTTTTGCAGATACGCAGTATTTT; CDR3: CASSKGTGEAFFADTQYF
size: -; length: 14; V: TRBV5-5; D: -; J: TRBJ1-1; DNA: TGTGCCAGCACCCCGGTGGGGTCGGGGACTGAAGCTTTCTTT; CDR3: CASTPVGSGTEAFF
size: -; length: 17; V: TRBV4-1; D: -; J: TRBJ2-7; DNA: TGCGCCAGCAGCCGGTGGGGAGTACTGGGAGCATCCTACGAGCAGTACTTC; CDR3: CASSRWGVLGASYEQYF
size: -; length: 12; V: TRBV18; D: -; J: TRBJ2-7; DNA: TGTGCCAGCTCAACAGGCACCTACGAGCAGTACTTC; CDR3: CASSTGTYEQYF
size: -; length: 17; V: TRBV5-8; D: -; J: TRBJ1-5; DNA: TGTGCCAGCAGCTTGGCCGTAATGCAGGGAGGGCATCAGCCCCAGCATTTT; CDR3: CASSLAVMQGGHQPQHF
size: -; length: 13; V: TRBV5-5; D: -; J: TRBJ2-5; DNA: TGTGCCAGCAGCCCTGACAACCAAGAGACCCAGTACTTC; CDR3: CASSPDNQETQYF
size: -; length: 16; V: TRBV19; D: TRBD1; J: TRBJ2-6; DNA: TGTGCCAGTAGTAGGGACAGCGACTCTGGGGCCAACGTCCTGACTTTC; CDR3: CASSRDSDSGANVLTF
size: few; length: 16; V: TRBV6-4; D: TRBD2; J: TRBJ2-3; DNA: TGTGCCAGCAGTGTGGAGCTAGCGGGAGGTACAGATACGCAGTATTTT; CDR3: CASSVELAGGTDTQYF
size: -; length: 18; V: TRBV13; D: TRBD1; J: TRBJ1-5; DNA: TGTGCCAGCAGCTCTAGCGTAACCGGGACAGGGGAAAATCAGCCCCAGCATTTT; CDR3: CASSSSVTGTGENQPQHF
size: -; length: 12; V: TRBV28; D: -; J: TRBJ2-7; DNA: TGTGCCAGCAGCTATGGTCCCTACGAGCAGTACTTC; CDR3: CASSYGPYEQYF
size: -; length: 15; V: TRBV5-6; D: TRBD2; J: TRBJ2-7; DNA: TGTGCCAGCAGCTTAGGACTAGCGGGGGACTACGAGCAGTACTTC; CDR3: CASSLGLAGDYEQYF
size: -; length: 13; V: TRBV5-1; D: -; J: TRBJ1-2; DNA: TGCGCCAGCAGCCTCGGTAGAATGGATGGCTACACCTTC; CDR3: CASSLGRMDGYTF
size: -; length: 14; V: TRBV10-2; D: TRBD1; J: TRBJ2-2; DNA: TGCGCCATTACCGGGACAGCGAACACCGGGGAGCTGTTTTTT; CDR3: CAITGTANTGELFF
size: once; length: 12; V: TRBV5-1; D: -; J: TRBJ2-2; DNA: TGCGCAACAAACGAGAACACCGGGGAGCTGTTTTTT; CDR3: CATNENTGELFF
size: -; length: 17; V: TRBV2; D: TRBD2; J: TRBJ2-1; DNA: TGTGCCAGCAGTGAAGCGCTTCTAGCGGGAGGCCTCAATGAGCAGTTCTTC; CDR3: CASSEALLAGGLNEQFF
size: -; length: 14; V: TRBV7-2; D: -; J: TRBJ2-2; DNA: TGTGCCAGCAGCTTGGTGCACACCACCGGGGAGCTGTTTTTT; CDR3: CASSLVHTTGELFF
size: -; length: 14; V: TRBV15; D: -; J: TRBJ2-7; DNA: TGTGCCACCAGCAGAGGCGGGATACGCTACGAGCAGTACTTC; CDR3: CATSRGGIRYEQYF
size: -; length: 18; V: TRBV15; D: TRBD1; J: TRBJ1-2; DNA: TGTGCCACCAGCCCTCGCCGGGACAGGGGGCTTTCTAACTATGGCTACACCTTC; CDR3: CATSPRRDRGLSNYGYTF
size: -; length: 14; V: TRBV4-3; D: -; J: TRBJ2-2; DNA: TGCGCCAGCACTTTTTCCTCGAACACCGGGGAGCTGTTTTTT; CDR3: CASTFSSNTGELFF
size: -; length: 15; V: TRBV7-2; D: TRBD2; J: TRBJ2-7; DNA: TGTGCCAGCAGCCGGACTAGCGGGGCGTACTACGAGCAGTACTTC; CDR3: CASSRTSGAYYEQYF
size: -; length: 18; V: TRBV11-2; D: TRBD2; J: TRBJ2-3; DNA: TGTGCCAGCAGCTTATGGGCGGGAGCCTCCCCAGCAACAGATACGCAGTATTTT; CDR3: CASSLWAGASPATDTQYF
size: once; length: 15; V: TRBV19; D: TRBD1; J: TRBJ1-3; DNA: TGTGCCAGTAGTATAAGGACAGGATTAACAAACACCATATATTTT; CDR3: CASSIRTGLTNTIYF
size: -; length: 18; V: TRBV28; D: TRBD1; J: TRBJ1-4; DNA: TGTGCCAGCAGTACTATTACAGGGGCCGACAGGGGTAATGAAAAACTGTTTTTT; CDR3: CASSTITGADRGNEKLFF